The rows below give T cell receptor beta chains drawn from one sample of a study of beta chain features in type 1 diabetes. Generated by immunoSEQ multiplex PCR, the TCRdb table keeps only in-frame clones and is missing some. In the table there are a few hundred thousand clones, around 15% of which are singletons. What was sequenced was naive CD4+ T cells from blood. The receptor set was obtained from a man aged 25-40 years with type 1 diabetes. The CDR3 runs from the conserved cysteine through the conserved F or W. The D gene is left open where the match is weak. A row's size may be missing; if present it is once, few, many or a size class.

TRBV21-1	few	NA	TRBJ2-4	15	TGTGCCAGCAACACAAGGACAGGGGGTAAAAACATTCAGTACTTC	CASNTRTGGKNIQYF
TRBV7-9	few	NA	TRBJ2-3	13	TGTGCCAGCAGCTTAGGGTGGCAAGATACGCAGTATTTT	CASSLGWQDTQYF
TRBV27	NA	NA	TRBJ1-2	14	TGTGCCAGCGGCTTGCTACAGGACCCCTATGGCTACACCTTC	CASGLLQDPYGYTF
TRBV30	NA	NA	TRBJ2-2	16	TGTGCCTCAACCAAGGGAACTAGCTCCTTCACCGGGGAGCTGTTTTTT	CASTKGTSSFTGELFF
TRBV7-2	few	NA	TRBJ2-3	17	TGTGCCAGCAGCTTAGGGTTTAGAGGCACTAGCACAGATACGCAGTATTTT	CASSLGFRGTSTDTQYF
TRBV29-1	few	NA	TRBJ1-1	14	TGCAGCGCCTTCCCGGACATTGGGGGCACTGAAGCTTTCTTT	CSAFPDIGGTEAFF
TRBV2	few	NA	TRBJ1-1	14	TGTGCCAGCTTCCCCCAGGGGAGGAACACTGAAGCTTTCTTT	CASFPQGRNTEAFF
TRBV7-9	NA	TRBD1	TRBJ2-5	15	TGTGCCAGCAGCTTTGGACAGGGGTCGGCGGAGACCCAGTACTTC	CASSFGQGSAETQYF
TRBV4-3	NA	NA	TRBJ1-4	13	TGCGCCAGCAGCAGGGGCCGCGGCGAAAAACTGTTTTTT	CASSRGRGEKLFF
TRBV5-1	NA	TRBD2	TRBJ2-5	14	TGCGCCAGCAGTTCCAGCGGGAGCCGGGAGACCCAGTACTTC	CASSSSGSRETQYF
TRBV7-9	few	NA	TRBJ2-7	14	TGTGCCAGCAGCTCACTTCTACAGGTCTACGAGCAGTACTTC	CASSSLLQVYEQYF
TRBV29-1	NA	NA	TRBJ2-1	17	TGCAGCGTTGAAGATCTTCGGAGGGGAACTTCTTACAATGAGCAGTTCTTC	CSVEDLRRGTSYNEQFF
TRBV7-2	NA	NA	TRBJ2-7	15	TGTGCCAGCAGCTTATCCGGACAGTTAACCTACGAGCAGTACTTC	CASSLSGQLTYEQYF
TRBV4-2	few	TRBD2	TRBJ2-7	14	TGTGCCAGCAGCCGAGGACTAGCGGACTACGAGCAGTACTTC	CASSRGLADYEQYF
TRBV27	NA	NA	TRBJ2-7	12	TGTGCCAGCAGGAGGTATACCCACGAGCAGTACTTC	CASRRYTHEQYF
TRBV28	NA	NA	TRBJ2-1	12	TGTGCCAGCTACTCACCGTACAATGAGCAGTTCTTC	CASYSPYNEQFF
TRBV2	NA	NA	TRBJ2-2	15	TGTGCCAGCAGCGGGACGTATGCGAACACCGGGGAGCTGTTTTTT	CASSGTYANTGELFF
TRBV15	few	TRBD1	TRBJ2-3	14	TGTGCCACCAGCCGGACAGGGGGCACAGATACGCAGTATTTT	CATSRTGGTDTQYF
TRBV18	NA	NA	TRBJ2-6	15	TGTGCCAGCTCATCAGTCCCCTCTGGGGCCAACGTCCTGACTTTC	CASSSVPSGANVLTF
TRBV29-1	few	NA	TRBJ2-3	12	TGCAGCGGTAACAGCGGCACAGATACGCAGTATTTT	CSGNSGTDTQYF
TRBV5-1	few	NA	TRBJ2-7	13	TGCGCCAGCAGCTTGGAAGTCTCATACGAGCAGTACTTC	CASSLEVSYEQYF
TRBV15	NA	NA	TRBJ2-6	13	TGTGCCAGTCGAGACTCTGGGGCCAACGTCCTGACTTTC	CASRDSGANVLTF
TRBV4-1	few	TRBD1	TRBJ1-2	16	TGCGCCAGCAGCCAAGATCTTTTCACAGGGGACGCTGGCTACACCTTC	CASSQDLFTGDAGYTF
TRBV7-9	NA	TRBD1	TRBJ2-7	15	TGTGCCAGCAGCCACCTATTGAACAGGGGGAACGAGCAGTACTTC	CASSHLLNRGNEQYF
TRBV7-9	NA	NA	TRBJ2-6	13	TGTGCCCCTTCGAGGTCTGGGGCCAACGTCCTGACTTTC	CAPSRSGANVLTF
TRBV27	NA	TRBD1	TRBJ2-7	14	TGTGCCAGCAGTTGGGGACAGGGGGCGGGCGAGCAGTACTTC	CASSWGQGAGEQYF
TRBV30	NA	TRBD1	TRBJ2-7	13	TGTGCCTGTCACAGGGGGAACTCCTACGAGCAGTACTTC	CACHRGNSYEQYF
TRBV12-5	few	TRBD1	TRBJ2-5	13	TGTGCTAGTGGGGACAGGGTAGAAGAGACCCAGTACTTC	CASGDRVEETQYF
TRBV5-1	NA	NA	TRBJ2-4	18	TGCGCCAGCAGCTTGGCCGAAAGCCTCCCCAGAGCCAAAAACATTCAGTACTTC	CASSLAESLPRAKNIQYF
TRBV15	few	NA	TRBJ2-5	16	TGTGCCACCAGCAGAAACAGAGGGACTCTAGCAAAGACCCAGTACTTC	CATSRNRGTLAKTQYF
TRBV29-1	NA	NA	TRBJ1-1	11	TGCGCCTCCAAACGAAGACCTGAAGCTTTCTTT	CASKRRPEAFF